This T cell receptor beta chain originates from a study of shared clonotypes between healthy human individuals. Whole-study findings and limits: Generation probability values for non-shared clonotypes were lower than those for clonotypes shared by all four donors. Naive CD4 clonotypes overlapped across a few donors at roughly 5.1%.

Authors' methods: Filtering of immunoSEQ junctional sequences could not match full-length read filtering. TCRdb's table, derived via immunoSEQ multiplex PCR, lists solely in-frame clones and lacks some. The DNA was the basis for D and trimming; V, J and clone size are from that table. Of millions of clones listed, around nine tenths were seen once; the top ten hold 0.11% to 0.15%. CDR1 SGHVS and CDR2 FNYEAQ come from the germline V gene. V was pared by 1 base and J by 3 bases, with 6 bases between. CDR3 length: 13 residues. All the donors were Caucasian adults who lived in Nashville, Tennessee. To note about this clone: As yet, its antigen is unknown.

This receptor was obtained from a man between 18 and 29 years old in good health. Sequenced: naive CD4+ T cells sorted from blood. Subset noted: CD45RA+ positively selected. This sequence joins TRBV7-6 and TRBJ1-1; D not resolved. CDR3 sequence reads: CASSLVEDTEAFF. CDR3 in DNA: TGTGCCAGCAGCTTAGTGGAGGACACTGAAGCTTTCTTT.